The rows below give T cell receptor beta chains drawn from one sample of a study of blood T cell repertoires in COVID-19. Data came from immunoSEQ multiplex PCR; TCRdb stores just in-frame clones and leaves some out. This sample has over 85,000 clones, with about 83% found just once. Material: peripheral blood. These receptors were obtained from a man aged 35 to 55 with active or convalescent COVID-19. Each CDR3 is given with its conserved first and last residue. A D gene is named only where the DNA matches it firmly. Not every row has a clone size; where given, it reads once, few, many or a size class.

NA,TRBJ2-7,TRBV12-3/TRBV12-4,NA,TGTGCCAGCAGCTCGACAGTTAATAAGTACTTC,CASSSTVNKYF
NA,TRBJ2-2,TRBV7-3,few,TGTGCCAGCAGCTTACAGGGTCCCACCGGGGAGCTGTTTTTT,CASSLQGPTGELFF
NA,TRBJ2-3,TRBV2,NA,TGTGCCAGCAGCACCAGGGGTGGCACAGATACGCAGTATTTT,CASSTRGGTDTQYF
TRBD2,TRBJ2-5,TRBV18,NA,TGTGCCAGCTCACCACCGGGACTAGCGGGGGGGCGTCAAGAGACCCAGTACTTC,CASSPPGLAGGRQETQYF
TRBD1,TRBJ2-7,TRBV20-1,NA,TGCAGTGCTACCAGGGGGCTGGAGCAGTACTTC,CSATRGLEQYF
NA,TRBJ1-1,TRBV4-2,once,TGTGCCAGCAGCCAAGAACGGTTGAACACTGAAGCTTTCTTT,CASSQERLNTEAFF
TRBD2,TRBJ2-5,TRBV12-5,NA,TGTGCTAGTGAGGTGCGGGGGGGAGAGACCCAGTACTTC,CASEVRGGETQYF
NA,TRBJ1-1,TRBV6-5,once,TGTGCCAGCAGGCTACAGATGAACACTGAAGCTTTCTTT,CASRLQMNTEAFF
NA,TRBJ2-2,TRBV2,NA,TGTGCCAGCAGTGAAGGTACTCTCAACACCGGGGAGCTGTTTTTT,CASSEGTLNTGELFF
TRBD1,TRBJ2-5,TRBV13,NA,TGTGCCAGCAGCTTAAGACAGGGGTTAGAGACCCAGTACTTC,CASSLRQGLETQYF
NA,TRBJ1-2,TRBV29-1,NA,TGCAGCGTTTGGACAGCTGGCGGCTACACCTTC,CSVWTAGGYTF
TRBD2,TRBJ2-7,TRBV10-3,NA,TGTGCCATCAGTCCGACTAGCGAGTACGAGCAGTACTTC,CAISPTSEYEQYF
TRBD1,TRBJ1-2,TRBV6-5,few,TGTGCCAGCAGTTACGCGGGACAGTCTAACTATGGCTACACCTTC,CASSYAGQSNYGYTF
NA,TRBJ1-6,TRBV9,few,TGTGCCAGCAGCGGGGACATCTCCTATAATTCACCCCTCCACTTT,CASSGDISYNSPLHF
NA,TRBJ1-1,TRBV6-4,NA,TGTGCCAGCATGCCAGGGACTGAAGCTTTCTTT,CASMPGTEAFF
NA,TRBJ2-3,TRBV18,NA,TGTGCCAGCTCTCGGGACACCACAGATACGCAGTATTTT,CASSRDTTDTQYF
NA,TRBJ2-5,TRBV24-1,NA,TGTGCCACATCCGGACGGGGGCAAGAGACCCAGTACTTC,CATSGRGQETQYF
TRBD2,TRBJ2-1,TRBV3-1/TRBV3-2,NA,TGTGCCAGCAGCCAATGGGGAGCGGGGGCCCTCAATGAGCAGTTCTTC,CASSQWGAGALNEQFF
TRBD2,TRBJ2-5,TRBV7-7,NA,TGTGCTAGCAGCCCCATGGGACTAGCGGAAGAGCCCCAGTACTTC,CASSPMGLAEEPQYF
NA,TRBJ1-1,TRBV5-1,NA,TGCGCCAGCAGCTTAGAGGGTATGAACACTGAAGCTTTCTTT,CASSLEGMNTEAFF
TRBD2,TRBJ2-3,TRBV25-1,NA,TGTGCCAGCAGTGCAAATAGCGGGGGGGATACAGATACGCAGTATTTT,CASSANSGGDTDTQYF
TRBD1,TRBJ2-3,TRBV4-3,NA,TGCGCCAGCAGCGCCGCAGGGGGACAGGGAGAAGATACGCAGTATTTT,CASSAAGGQGEDTQYF
NA,TRBJ1-3,TRBV7-5,NA,TGTGTCAGAAGCTCCCAGGGACAGGTTAAGGGGAACACCATATATTTT,CVRSSQGQVKGNTIYF
TRBD1,TRBJ1-4,TRBV29-1,NA,TGCAGCGCCACGATGTCAGGGGGCGAAAAACTGTTTTTT,CSATMSGGEKLFF
NA,TRBJ1-2,TRBV5-8,NA,TGTGCCAGCAGTTTGACAGGTGCAGGGGGCTACACCTTC,CASSLTGAGGYTF
TRBD2,TRBJ2-1,TRBV14,many,TGTGCCAGCAGCCAATTAGGACTAGCGGGGGTAGGGGAGCAGTTCTTC,CASSQLGLAGVGEQFF
TRBD2,TRBJ2-1,TRBV4-2,NA,TGTGCCAGCAGCCGAGAAGCGGGGGGGGACTACAATGAGCAGTTCTTC,CASSREAGGDYNEQFF
NA,TRBJ2-7,TRBV5-1,NA,TGCGCCAGCAGCTTGGTAGCGGACTCCTACGAGCAGTACTTC,CASSLVADSYEQYF
NA,TRBJ2-2,TRBV7-2,NA,TGTGCCAGCAGCTTATCTTGGGCTCCTGACACCGGGGAGCTGTTTTTT,CASSLSWAPDTGELFF
NA,TRBJ1-6,TRBV21-1,NA,TGTGCCAGCAGGGCTCGATTCGTATCCGGACGGATTCGGTCCCTCGGGGCACCCCTCCACTTT,CASRARFVSGRIRSLGAPLHF
TRBD1,TRBJ1-1,TRBV3-1/TRBV3-2,NA,TGTGCCAGCAGCGGGACAGGGGGCAGGACTGAAGCTTTCTTT,CASSGTGGRTEAFF
TRBD2,TRBJ2-1,TRBV11-3,NA,TGTGCCAGCAGTATAGCGGGGGGGCTCAATGAGCAGTTCTTC,CASSIAGGLNEQFF
NA,TRBJ1-3,TRBV5-6,NA,TGTGCCAGCAGCTTGGACATACGAAACACCATATATTTT,CASSLDIRNTIYF
NA,TRBJ1-1,TRBV19,NA,TGTGCCAGTAGTCTTTACAGGAACACTGAAGCTTTCTTT,CASSLYRNTEAFF
NA,TRBJ2-2,TRBV2,NA,TGTGCCAGCAGTGAAGCTCCAAACACCGGGGAGCTGTTTTTT,CASSEAPNTGELFF
TRBD1,TRBJ1-1,TRBV7-2,NA,TGTGCCAGCAGCTTAGCAGGGGGCGTAACTGAAGCTTTCTTT,CASSLAGGVTEAFF